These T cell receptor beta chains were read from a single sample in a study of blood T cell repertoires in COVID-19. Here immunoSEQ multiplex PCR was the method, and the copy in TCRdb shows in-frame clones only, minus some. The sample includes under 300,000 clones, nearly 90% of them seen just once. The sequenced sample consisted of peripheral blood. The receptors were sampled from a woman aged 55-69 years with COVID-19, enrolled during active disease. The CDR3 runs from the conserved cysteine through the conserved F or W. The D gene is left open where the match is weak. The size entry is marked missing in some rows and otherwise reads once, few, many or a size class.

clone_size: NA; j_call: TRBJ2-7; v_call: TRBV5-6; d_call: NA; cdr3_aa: CASSFKQGTYEQYF; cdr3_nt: TGTGCCAGCAGCTTCAAGCAGGGTACCTACGAGCAGTACTTC
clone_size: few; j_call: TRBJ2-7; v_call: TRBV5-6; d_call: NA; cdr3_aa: CAIQGNSYEQYF; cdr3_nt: TGTGCGATACAGGGTAACTCCTACGAGCAGTACTTC
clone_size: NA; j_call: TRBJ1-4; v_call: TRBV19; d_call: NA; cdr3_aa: CASTVHRSATNEKLFF; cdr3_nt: TGTGCCAGTACGGTCCACAGATCCGCAACTAATGAAAAACTGTTTTTT
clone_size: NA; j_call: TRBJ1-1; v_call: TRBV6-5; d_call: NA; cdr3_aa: CASSSRQENTEAFF; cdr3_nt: TGTGCCAGCAGTTCGCGACAGGAGAACACTGAAGCTTTCTTT
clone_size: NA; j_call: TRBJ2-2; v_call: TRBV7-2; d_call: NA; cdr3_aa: CASRSSEGTPGELFF; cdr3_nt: TGTGCCAGCAGAAGTTCGGAGGGGACGCCCGGGGAGCTGTTTTTT
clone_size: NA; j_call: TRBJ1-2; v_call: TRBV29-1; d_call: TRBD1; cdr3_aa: CSAGQGLNYGYTF; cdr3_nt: TGCAGCGCTGGACAGGGGTTGAACTATGGCTACACCTTC
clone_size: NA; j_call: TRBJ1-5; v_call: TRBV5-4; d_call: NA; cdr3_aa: CASSFGGEAQPQHF; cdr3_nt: TGTGCCAGCAGCTTCGGAGGGGAAGCTCAGCCCCAGCATTTT
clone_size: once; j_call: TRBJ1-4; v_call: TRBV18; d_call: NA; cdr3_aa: CASSPPNREYNEKLFF; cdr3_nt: TGTGCCAGCTCACCACCGAACCGGGAATATAATGAAAAACTGTTTTTT
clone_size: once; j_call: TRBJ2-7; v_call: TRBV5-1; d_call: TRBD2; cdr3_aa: CASSPRLAGGSSSYEQYF; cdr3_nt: TGCGCCAGCAGCCCTCGACTAGCGGGGGGCTCGAGCTCCTACGAGCAGTACTTC
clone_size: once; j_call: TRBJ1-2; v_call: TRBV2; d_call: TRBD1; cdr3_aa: CASSEGGQGGLDGYTF; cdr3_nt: TGTGCCAGCAGTGAAGGAGGACAGGGCGGACTAGATGGCTACACCTTC
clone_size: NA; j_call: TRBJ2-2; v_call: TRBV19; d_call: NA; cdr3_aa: CASAGPAGWQYRNTGELFF; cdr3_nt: TGTGCCAGTGCCGGTCCGGCGGGGTGGCAATACCGTAACACCGGGGAGCTGTTTTTT
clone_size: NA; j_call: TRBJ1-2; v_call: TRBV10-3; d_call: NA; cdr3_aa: CAISASGEGYTF; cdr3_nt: TGTGCCATCAGCGCGTCGGGGGAAGGCTACACCTTC
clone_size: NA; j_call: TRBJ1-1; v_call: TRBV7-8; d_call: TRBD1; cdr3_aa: CASSLERQGIMNTEAFF; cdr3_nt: TGTGCCAGCAGCTTAGAGAGACAGGGGATTATGAACACTGAAGCTTTCTTT
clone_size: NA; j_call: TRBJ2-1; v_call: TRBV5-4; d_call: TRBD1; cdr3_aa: CASSFRGQGAVEQFF; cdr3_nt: TGTGCCAGCAGCTTTAGGGGACAGGGGGCTGTCGAGCAGTTCTTC
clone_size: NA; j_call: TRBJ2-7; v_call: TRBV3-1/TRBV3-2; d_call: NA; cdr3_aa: CASSQDLRVEQYF; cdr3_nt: TGTGCCAGCAGCCAAGATCTGAGGGTCGAGCAGTACTTC
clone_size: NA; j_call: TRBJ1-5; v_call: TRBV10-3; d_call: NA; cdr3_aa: CAISPTGWPQHF; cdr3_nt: TGTGCCATCAGTCCGACAGGTTGGCCCCAGCATTTT
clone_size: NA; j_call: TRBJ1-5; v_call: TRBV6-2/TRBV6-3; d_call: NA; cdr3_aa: CASSYERLNQPQHF; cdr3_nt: TGTGCCAGCAGTTACGAGAGGTTAAATCAGCCCCAGCATTTT
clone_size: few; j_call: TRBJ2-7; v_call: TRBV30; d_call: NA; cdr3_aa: CAWSVLWDEQYF; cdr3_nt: TGTGCCTGGAGTGTACTATGGGACGAGCAGTACTTC
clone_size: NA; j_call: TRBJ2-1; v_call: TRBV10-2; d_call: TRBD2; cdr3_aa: CASSTGTSGYNEQFF; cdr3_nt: TGCGCCAGCAGTACCGGGACTAGCGGATACAATGAGCAGTTCTTC
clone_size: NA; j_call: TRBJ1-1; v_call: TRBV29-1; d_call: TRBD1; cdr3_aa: CSVTGDPNTEAFF; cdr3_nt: TGCAGCGTAACAGGGGACCCGAACACTGAAGCTTTCTTT
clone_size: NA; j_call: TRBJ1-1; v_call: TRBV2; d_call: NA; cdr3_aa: CASSVWGVRGTEAFF; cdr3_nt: TGTGCCAGCAGTGTTTGGGGGGTTCGCGGAACTGAAGCTTTCTTT
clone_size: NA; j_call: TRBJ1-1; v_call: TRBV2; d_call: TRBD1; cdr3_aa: CASSEIGGCFF; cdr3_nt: TGTGCCAGCAGTGAAATAGGGGGCTGCTTCTTT
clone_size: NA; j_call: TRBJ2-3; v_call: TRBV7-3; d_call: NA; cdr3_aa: CASSPRGGFLGTDTQYF; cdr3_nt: TGTGCCAGCAGCCCGAGGGGGGGGTTCCTAGGTACAGATACGCAGTATTTT
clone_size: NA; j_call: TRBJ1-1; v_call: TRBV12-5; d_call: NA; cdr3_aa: CASGLFTLPTEAFF; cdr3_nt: TGTGCTAGTGGTTTGTTTACTCTCCCGACTGAAGCTTTCTTT
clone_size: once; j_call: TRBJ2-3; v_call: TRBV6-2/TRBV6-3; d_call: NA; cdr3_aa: CASSWGGSPGTDTQYF; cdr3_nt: TGTGCCAGCAGTTGGGGCGGATCCCCCGGCACAGATACGCAGTATTTT
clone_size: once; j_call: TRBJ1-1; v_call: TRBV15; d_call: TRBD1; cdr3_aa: CATSSRDRGLWGTEAFF; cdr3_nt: TGTGCCACCAGCAGCCGGGACAGGGGGCTTTGGGGGACTGAAGCTTTCTTT
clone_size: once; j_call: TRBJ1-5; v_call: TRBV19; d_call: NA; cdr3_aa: CASSIFGTRGRPQHF; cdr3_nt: TGTGCCAGTAGTATTTTCGGGACACGGGGAAGGCCCCAGCATTTT
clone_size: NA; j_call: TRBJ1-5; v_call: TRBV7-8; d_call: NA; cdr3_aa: CASSFFNANRGYQPQHF; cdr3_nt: TGTGCCAGCAGCTTTTTCAACGCGAACCGCGGGTATCAGCCCCAGCATTTT